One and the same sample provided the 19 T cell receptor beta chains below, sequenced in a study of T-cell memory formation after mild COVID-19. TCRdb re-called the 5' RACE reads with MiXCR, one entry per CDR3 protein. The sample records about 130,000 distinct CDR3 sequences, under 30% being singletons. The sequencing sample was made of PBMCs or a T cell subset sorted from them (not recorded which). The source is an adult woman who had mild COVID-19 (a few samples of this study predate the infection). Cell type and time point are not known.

This chain's CDR3 is CASRDGSYNEQFF. The CDR3 DNA is TGTGCCAGCAGGGACGGGAGCTACAATGAGCAGTTCTTC. J is TRBJ2-1 and V is TRBV5-4; maybe TRBD2 (6 bases). The CDR3 sequence is 13 residues long. Trimming removed 5 bases at V and 3 bases at J, with 9 bases between. Germline loops: CDR1 SGHNT, CDR2 YYREEE (reference sequence). Full variable domain (remainder filled in from reference TRBV5-4 and TRBJ2-1): ETGVTQSPTHLIKTRGQQVTLRCSSQSGHNTVSWYQQALGQGPQFIFQYYREEENGRGNFPPRFSGLQFPNYSSELNVNALELDDSALYLCASRDGSYNEQFFGPGTRLTVL.

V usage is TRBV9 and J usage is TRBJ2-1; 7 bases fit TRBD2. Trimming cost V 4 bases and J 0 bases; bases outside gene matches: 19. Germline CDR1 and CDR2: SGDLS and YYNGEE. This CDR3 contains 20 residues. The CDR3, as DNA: TGTGCCAGCAGCCTTCCCTTAGCGGGCCTAGGTCCGAGCTCCTACAATGAGCAGTTCTTC. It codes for CASSLPLAGLGPSSYNEQFF.

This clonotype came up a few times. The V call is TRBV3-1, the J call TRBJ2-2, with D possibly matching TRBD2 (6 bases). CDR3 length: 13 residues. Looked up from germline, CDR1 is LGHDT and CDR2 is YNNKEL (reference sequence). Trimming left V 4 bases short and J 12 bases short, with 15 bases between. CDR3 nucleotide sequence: TGTGCCAGCAGCCCCCAATACGGGGGTCAGCTGTTTTTT. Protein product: CASSPQYGGQLFF.

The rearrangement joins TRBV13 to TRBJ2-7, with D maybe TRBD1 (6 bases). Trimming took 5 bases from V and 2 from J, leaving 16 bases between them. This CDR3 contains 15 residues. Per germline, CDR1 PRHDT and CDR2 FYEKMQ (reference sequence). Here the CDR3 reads CASSPEGELPYEQYF. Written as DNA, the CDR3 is TGTGCCAGCAGCCCCGAGGGGGAGTTACCCTACGAGCAGTACTTC.

This CDR3 is CASSHLGRTFPETQYF. CDR3 DNA: TGTGCCAGCAGCCACCTAGGTCGGACCTTTCCGGAGACCCAGTACTTC. The chain carries TRBV7-8 and TRBJ2-5, with D hard to call. CDR1 is SGHVS, CDR2 FQNEAQ, per germline. The CDR3 length is 16 residues. Trimming shortened V by 5 bases and J by 5 bases, and 21 bases separated the two germline ends.

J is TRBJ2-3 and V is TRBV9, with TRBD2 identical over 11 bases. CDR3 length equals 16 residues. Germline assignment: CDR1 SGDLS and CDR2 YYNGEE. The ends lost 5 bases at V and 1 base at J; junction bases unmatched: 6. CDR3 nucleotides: TGTGCCAGCAGTACCCCACTAGCGGGGGGCACAGATACGCAGTATTTT. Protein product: CASSTPLAGGTDTQYF.

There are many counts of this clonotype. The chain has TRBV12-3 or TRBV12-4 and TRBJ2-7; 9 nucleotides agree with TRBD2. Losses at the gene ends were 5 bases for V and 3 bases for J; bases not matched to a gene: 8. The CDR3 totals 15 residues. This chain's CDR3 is CASSPWTSVDYEQYF. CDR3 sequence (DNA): TGTGCCAGCAGTCCGTGGACTAGCGTTGACTACGAGCAGTACTTC.

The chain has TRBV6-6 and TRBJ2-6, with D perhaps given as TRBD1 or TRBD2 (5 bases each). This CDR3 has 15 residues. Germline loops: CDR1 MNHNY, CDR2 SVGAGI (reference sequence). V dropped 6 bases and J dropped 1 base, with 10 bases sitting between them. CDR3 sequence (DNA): TGTGCCAGCAGGCTAGCAGGGTCTGGGGCCAACGTCCTGACTTTC. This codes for CASRLAGSGANVLTF.

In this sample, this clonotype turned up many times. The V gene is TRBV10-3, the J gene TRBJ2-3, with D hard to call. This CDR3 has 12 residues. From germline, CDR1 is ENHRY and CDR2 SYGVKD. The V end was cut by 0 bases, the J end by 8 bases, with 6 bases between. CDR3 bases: TGTGCCATCAGTGAGTCGAAAGCTACGCAGTATTTT. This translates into CAISESKATQYF.

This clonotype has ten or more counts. CDR3 nucleotide sequence: TGTGCCAGCAGCCATTTAGAGACGGGACTAGCGGGGGGAGCTGGTGAGCAGTTCTTC. Residues: CASSHLETGLAGGAGEQFF. The rearrangement links TRBV7-9 to TRBJ2-1, with 15 bases matching TRBD2. From germline, CDR1 is SEHNR and CDR2 FQNEAQ (reference sequence). This CDR3 region has 19 residues. Trimming cost V 5 bases and J 9 bases; bases outside gene matches: 17.

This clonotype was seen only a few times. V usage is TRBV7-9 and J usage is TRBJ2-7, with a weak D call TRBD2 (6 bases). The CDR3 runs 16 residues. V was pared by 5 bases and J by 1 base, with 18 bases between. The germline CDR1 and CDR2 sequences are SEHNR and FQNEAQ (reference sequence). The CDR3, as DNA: TGTGCCAGCAGCCCCCCGGGAGATTCCTTATCCTACGAGCAGTACTTC. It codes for CASSPPGDSLSYEQYF.

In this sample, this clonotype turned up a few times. Here the CDR3 DNA reads TGTGCCAGCAGCGACTCCGGGACTAGCGGGAGATTGGAGCAGTTCTTC. Its translation is CASSDSGTSGRLEQFF. The gene calls are TRBV2 and TRBJ2-1, with TRBD2 identical over 14 bases. Germline lookup yields CDR1 SNHLY and CDR2 FYNNEI. The CDR3 has 16 amino acids. Trimming removed 6 bases from V and 10 bases from J; junction bases left unmatched: 11.

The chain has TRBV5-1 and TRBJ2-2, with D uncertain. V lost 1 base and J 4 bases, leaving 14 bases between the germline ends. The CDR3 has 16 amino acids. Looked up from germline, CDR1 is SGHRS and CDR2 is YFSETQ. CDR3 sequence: CASSLYGAETTGELFF. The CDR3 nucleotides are TGCGCCAGCAGCTTGTACGGCGCCGAAACCACCGGGGAGCTGTTTTTT.

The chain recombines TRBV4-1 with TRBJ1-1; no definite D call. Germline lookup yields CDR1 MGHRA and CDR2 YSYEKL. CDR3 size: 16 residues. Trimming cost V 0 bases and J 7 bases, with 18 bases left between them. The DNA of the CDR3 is TGCGCCAGCAGCCAAGACTCGGATCAGAAGTTGGGTGAAGCTTTCTTT. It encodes CASSQDSDQKLGEAFF.

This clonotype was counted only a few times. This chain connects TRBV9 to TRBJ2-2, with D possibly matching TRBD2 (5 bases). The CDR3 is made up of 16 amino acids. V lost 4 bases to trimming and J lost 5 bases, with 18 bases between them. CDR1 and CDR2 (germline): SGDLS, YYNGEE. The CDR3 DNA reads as TGTGCCAGCAGCCCCCTGCCGGCGGGCGGGACCGGGGAGCTGTTTTTT. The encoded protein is CASSPLPAGGTGELFF. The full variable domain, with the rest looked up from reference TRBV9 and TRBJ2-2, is DSGVTQTPKHLITATGQRVTLRCSPRSGDLSVYWYQQSLDQGLQFLIQYYNGEERAKGNILERFSAQQFPDLHSELNLSSLELGDSALYFCASSPLPAGGTGELFFGEGSRLTVL.

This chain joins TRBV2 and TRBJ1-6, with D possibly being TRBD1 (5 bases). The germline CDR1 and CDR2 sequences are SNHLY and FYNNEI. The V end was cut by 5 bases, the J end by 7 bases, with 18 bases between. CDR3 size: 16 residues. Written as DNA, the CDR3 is TGTGCCAGCAGTATATGGGGGGGGAGGCCGAATTCACCCCTCCACTTT. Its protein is CASSIWGGRPNSPLHF.

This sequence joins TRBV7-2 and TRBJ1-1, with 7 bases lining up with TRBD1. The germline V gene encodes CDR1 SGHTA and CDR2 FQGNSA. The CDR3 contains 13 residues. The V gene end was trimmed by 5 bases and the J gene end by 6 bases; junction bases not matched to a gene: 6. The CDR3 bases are TGTGCCAGCAGCCCTGAGGGGGCGGCTGAAGCTTTCTTT. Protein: CASSPEGAAEAFF.

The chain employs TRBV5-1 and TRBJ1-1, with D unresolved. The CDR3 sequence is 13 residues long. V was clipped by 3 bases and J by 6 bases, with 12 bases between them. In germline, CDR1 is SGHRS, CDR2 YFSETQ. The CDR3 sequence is CASSSGRGSEAFF. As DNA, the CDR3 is TGCGCCAGCAGCTCTGGGCGGGGATCTGAAGCTTTCTTT.

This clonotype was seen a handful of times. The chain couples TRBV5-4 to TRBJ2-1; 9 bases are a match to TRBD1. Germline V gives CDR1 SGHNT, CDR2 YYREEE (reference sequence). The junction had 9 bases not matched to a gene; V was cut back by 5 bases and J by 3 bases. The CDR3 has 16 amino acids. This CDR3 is CASRKTGQGNYNEQFF. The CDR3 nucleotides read TGTGCCAGCAGGAAAACGGGACAGGGTAACTACAATGAGCAGTTCTTC.